Listed here are 6 T cell receptor beta chains from one sample, sequenced in a study of T cells after posttransplantation cyclophosphamide. Sequenced by immunoSEQ multiplex PCR; TCRdb stores in-frame clones only, minus some. The profile covers 8,500 to 9,500 clones, with approximately 98% appearing a single time and under 0.3% taken by the ten largest. Sequencing was carried out using naive CD8+ T cells sorted from PBMCs. The receptor source for this set is a man aged 50 to 59 in good health, CMV-negative, and a related stem cell transplant donor.

This chain connects TRBV25-1 to TRBJ1-5; 7 bases match TRBD1. V lost 2 bases to trimming and J lost 6 bases; unmatched junction nucleotides: 4. The CDR3 extends over 14 amino acids. Germline V gene lookup returns CDR1 MGHDK and CDR2 SYGVNS. CDR3 residues: CASSEHQGGQPQHF. In DNA, the CDR3 is TGTGCCAGCAGTGAACACCAGGGGGGTCAGCCCCAGCATTTT.

The chain couples TRBV13 to TRBJ2-3; TRBD1 is a possible D gene (5 bases). Germline V gives CDR1 PRHDT, CDR2 FYEKMQ (reference sequence). The CDR3 length is 15 residues. Trimming cost V 1 base and J 2 bases, with 10 bases left between them. The CDR3 here is CASSLDRRSTDTQYF. CDR3 nucleotide sequence: TGTGCCAGCAGCTTAGACAGGCGATCCACAGATACGCAGTATTTT. The full variable domain, in which reference TRBV13 and TRBJ2-3 provide the parts outside the CDR3, is AAGVIQSPRHLIKEKRETATLKCYPIPRHDTVYWYQQGPGQDPQFLISFYEKMQSDKGSIPDRFSAQQFSDYHSELNMSSLELGDSALYFCASSLDRRSTDTQYFGPGTRLTVL.

The chain uses TRBV9 and TRBJ2-1, with 7 nucleotides matching TRBD2. The CDR3 runs 16 residues. Germline-derived CDR1 and CDR2 are SGDLS and YYNGEE. Trimming at V came to 0 bases and at J to 2 bases, leaving 5 bases not matched to a gene. CDR3 amino acids: CASSVVNSGPYNEQFF. CDR3 coding DNA: TGTGCCAGCAGCGTAGTTAATAGCGGGCCCTACAATGAGCAGTTCTTC.

This chain uses TRBV10-1 with TRBJ2-7; maybe TRBD1 (5 bases). This CDR3 is built from 15 residues. CDR1 and CDR2 from the germline V gene are WNHNN and SYGVQD (reference sequence). V was trimmed by 0 bases and J by 0 bases, leaving 9 bases between them. The CDR3 loop reads CASSESDDSSYEQYF. Here the CDR3 DNA reads TGCGCCAGCAGTGAGTCGGATGACAGCTCCTACGAGCAGTACTTC.

The V gene is TRBV4-1, the J gene TRBJ1-4, with 7 nucleotides matching TRBD1. Trimming cost V 4 bases and J 7 bases; bases outside gene matches: 9. This CDR3 has 15 residues. Germline CDR1 reads MGHRA; CDR2 reads YSYEKL. CDR3 residues: CASSPHEGAGEKLFF. CDR3 nucleotides: TGCGCCAGCAGCCCACATGAGGGGGCTGGTGAAAAACTGTTTTTT.

Only one count was recorded for this clone. The rearrangement joins TRBV5-1 to TRBJ2-7; D remains ambiguous. Germline lookup yields CDR1 SGHRS and CDR2 YFSETQ. This CDR3 is built from 11 residues. Trimming stripped 4 bases from V and 5 bases from J, with 7 bases between. The CDR3 region is CASSQIHEQYF. The CDR3 DNA reads as TGCGCCAGCAGCCAAATCCACGAGCAGTACTTC.